The clone carrying this TCR beta chain showed up just a few times. Repertoires were generated with immunoSEQ multiplex PCR, while TCRdb's copy carries only in-frame clones and drops some. The sample lists around 4,300 clones; around 74% were seen once. This record comes from a study of preoperative IRX-2 immunotherapy in early breast cancer. The treatment denotes: preoperative locoregional IRX-2 cytokine immunotherapy. Patients received preoperative, locoregional IRX-2 cytokine immunotherapy in a phase Ib study. The CDR3 contains 12 residues. Per germline, CDR1 LNHDA and CDR2 SQIVND (reference sequence). V was pared by 6 bases and J by 3 bases, with 8 bases between.

This chain joins TRBV19 and TRBJ1-1; D is unresolved. The starting material was tumor tissue, obtained after IRX-2 immunotherapy. The clonotype was recovered from a human donor with breast cancer. This chain's CDR3 is CASSEFYTEAFF. CDR3 coding DNA: TGTGCCAGTAGCGAGTTTTACACTGAAGCTTTCTTT.